These 2 T cell receptor beta chains came from one sample sequenced in a study of blood T cells in healthy people across ages. Combining a sample-barcoded 5' primer with a J-beta primer mix, a second PCR ran for roughly 6 to 11 cycles. TCRdb independently ran MiXCR on the 5' RACE reads; one entry per CDR3 protein. This table holds 800,000 to 950,000 distinct CDR3 sequences, around 49% found once. The sequenced sample consisted of blood. The receptors stem from a man in his thirties or forties in good health.

The rearrangement uses TRBV7-9 and TRBJ1-2; no definite D call. The CDR3 totals 13 residues. Trimming shortened V by 2 bases and J by 12 bases, and 16 bases separated the two germline ends. From germline, CDR1 is SEHNR and CDR2 FQNEAQ (reference sequence). CDR3 in amino acids: CASSLPRSWADTF. The CDR3 DNA sequence: TGTGCCAGCAGCTTACCGCGGTCCTGGGCTGACACCTTC. Together with reference TRBV7-9 and TRBJ1-2, the CDR3 gives the full variable domain: DTGVSQNPRHKITKRGQNVTFRCDPISEHNRLYWYRQTLGQGPEFLTYFQNEAQLEKSRLLSDRFSAERPKGSFSTLEIQRTEQGDSAMYLCASSLPRSWADTFGSGTRLTVV.

The rearrangement links TRBV3-1 to TRBJ2-7, with unresolved D. The CDR3 length is 14 residues. V lost 0 bases and J lost 3, with 9 bases in between. Germline V CDR1 and CDR2: LGHDT, YNNKEL (reference sequence). As DNA, the CDR3 is TGTGCCAGCAGCCAAGATGGTAGTTTCTACGAGCAGTACTTC. As protein: CASSQDGSFYEQYF.